These T cell receptor beta chains were read from a single sample in a study of radiotherapy plus CTLA-4 blockade in lung cancer. Some clones are missing from TCRdb's copy, which holds only in-frame ones; the method was immunoSEQ multiplex PCR. The repertoire holds roughly 50,000 clones, with roughly 76% as singletons. The sequenced sample was peripheral blood, obtained from a patient treated with radiotherapy plus ipilimumab. The receptors here all came from a human donor with non-small cell lung cancer who had stable disease on radiotherapy plus ipilimumab. Both conserved end residues are trimmed from each CDR3. Each record gives: V gene, J gene, clone size, CDR3 protein. For some rows the clone size is stated as once, few or many, or as a class when expanded; others skip it.

TRBV7-3	TRBJ1-2	-	ASSLDRTYGYT
TRBV6-5	TRBJ2-1	few	ASSYSSPKAYNEQF
TRBV6-1	TRBJ1-1	-	ASSFRTDYNTEAF
TRBV27	TRBJ2-7	-	ASSKRVPYEQY
TRBV6-1	TRBJ2-3	few	ASSDDGEQPTDTQY
TRBV10-3	TRBJ2-7	-	AISNLAVNSYEQY
TRBV10-3	TRBJ1-1	few	AISPPHQTGYTEAF
TRBV5-6	TRBJ2-5	-	ASSTQLQETQY
TRBV6-5	TRBJ1-1	-	ASSYDGRAMNTEAF
TRBV10-1	TRBJ1-1	-	ASSESAVTEAF
TRBV6-5	TRBJ2-7	few	ASQGFRGGEQY
TRBV6-1	TRBJ2-7	-	ASDRLTGGFEQY
TRBV5-4	TRBJ1-2	-	ASSAGRVRTNYGYT
TRBV18	TRBJ1-5	-	ASSLHPGDSNQPQH
TRBV6-6	TRBJ2-3	-	ASTRKRGPSTDTQY
TRBV30	TRBJ1-3	-	AWGRLSGFGGNTIY
TRBV10-2	TRBJ2-3	-	ASTGTGGTDTQY
TRBV9	TRBJ2-1	-	ASSVGDPGDNEQF
TRBV18	TRBJ1-5	-	ATGDREGNQPQH
TRBV2	TRBJ1-2	-	ASSGTGIYGYT
TRBV5-4	TRBJ1-2	-	ASSLGGVGVNYGYT
TRBV6-6	TRBJ1-1	few	ASTPDRASNTEAF
TRBV7-2	TRBJ1-2	-	ASSPGQATNYGYT
TRBV5-1	TRBJ2-5	-	ASSLGHSEETQY
TRBV5-1	TRBJ1-1	-	ASSSTGTGATEAF